This T cell receptor (beta chain) was documented in a study of T-cell memory formation after mild COVID-19. Study-level results: Clones from the second wave (peaking day 37) had unconfirmed SARS-CoV-2 specificity. While clones contracting from day 15 to 85 were balanced between CD4 and CD8, later expanders leaned CD4+.

This clonotype was counted between two and nine times. Its antigen is as yet unknown. The TCR alpha and TCR beta cDNA libraries, bearing sample barcodes and UMIs, were generated by 5'RACE using constant-segment primers. Via MiXCR, TCRdb re-called the 5' RACE reads, giving one row per CDR3 protein. The table has about 560,000 distinct CDR3 sequences, about 20% seen once. Germline CDR1 is WSHSY and CDR2 is SAAADI. The CDR3 is made up of 16 amino acids. The germline V and J ends were trimmed by 0 bases and 8 bases, with 19 bases remaining between them. The sample was PBMCs or a T cell subset sorted from them (not recorded which). The rearrangement joins TRBV10-2 to TRBJ1-2; the D gene is possibly TRBD1 (6 bases). This TCR came from an adult woman who had mild COVID-19 (a few samples of this study predate the infection). Cell type and time point are not known. CDR3 residues: CASSESYRVLGDGYTF. CDR3 in DNA: TGCGCCAGCAGTGAGTCGTACAGGGTTCTTGGGGACGGCTACACCTTC.